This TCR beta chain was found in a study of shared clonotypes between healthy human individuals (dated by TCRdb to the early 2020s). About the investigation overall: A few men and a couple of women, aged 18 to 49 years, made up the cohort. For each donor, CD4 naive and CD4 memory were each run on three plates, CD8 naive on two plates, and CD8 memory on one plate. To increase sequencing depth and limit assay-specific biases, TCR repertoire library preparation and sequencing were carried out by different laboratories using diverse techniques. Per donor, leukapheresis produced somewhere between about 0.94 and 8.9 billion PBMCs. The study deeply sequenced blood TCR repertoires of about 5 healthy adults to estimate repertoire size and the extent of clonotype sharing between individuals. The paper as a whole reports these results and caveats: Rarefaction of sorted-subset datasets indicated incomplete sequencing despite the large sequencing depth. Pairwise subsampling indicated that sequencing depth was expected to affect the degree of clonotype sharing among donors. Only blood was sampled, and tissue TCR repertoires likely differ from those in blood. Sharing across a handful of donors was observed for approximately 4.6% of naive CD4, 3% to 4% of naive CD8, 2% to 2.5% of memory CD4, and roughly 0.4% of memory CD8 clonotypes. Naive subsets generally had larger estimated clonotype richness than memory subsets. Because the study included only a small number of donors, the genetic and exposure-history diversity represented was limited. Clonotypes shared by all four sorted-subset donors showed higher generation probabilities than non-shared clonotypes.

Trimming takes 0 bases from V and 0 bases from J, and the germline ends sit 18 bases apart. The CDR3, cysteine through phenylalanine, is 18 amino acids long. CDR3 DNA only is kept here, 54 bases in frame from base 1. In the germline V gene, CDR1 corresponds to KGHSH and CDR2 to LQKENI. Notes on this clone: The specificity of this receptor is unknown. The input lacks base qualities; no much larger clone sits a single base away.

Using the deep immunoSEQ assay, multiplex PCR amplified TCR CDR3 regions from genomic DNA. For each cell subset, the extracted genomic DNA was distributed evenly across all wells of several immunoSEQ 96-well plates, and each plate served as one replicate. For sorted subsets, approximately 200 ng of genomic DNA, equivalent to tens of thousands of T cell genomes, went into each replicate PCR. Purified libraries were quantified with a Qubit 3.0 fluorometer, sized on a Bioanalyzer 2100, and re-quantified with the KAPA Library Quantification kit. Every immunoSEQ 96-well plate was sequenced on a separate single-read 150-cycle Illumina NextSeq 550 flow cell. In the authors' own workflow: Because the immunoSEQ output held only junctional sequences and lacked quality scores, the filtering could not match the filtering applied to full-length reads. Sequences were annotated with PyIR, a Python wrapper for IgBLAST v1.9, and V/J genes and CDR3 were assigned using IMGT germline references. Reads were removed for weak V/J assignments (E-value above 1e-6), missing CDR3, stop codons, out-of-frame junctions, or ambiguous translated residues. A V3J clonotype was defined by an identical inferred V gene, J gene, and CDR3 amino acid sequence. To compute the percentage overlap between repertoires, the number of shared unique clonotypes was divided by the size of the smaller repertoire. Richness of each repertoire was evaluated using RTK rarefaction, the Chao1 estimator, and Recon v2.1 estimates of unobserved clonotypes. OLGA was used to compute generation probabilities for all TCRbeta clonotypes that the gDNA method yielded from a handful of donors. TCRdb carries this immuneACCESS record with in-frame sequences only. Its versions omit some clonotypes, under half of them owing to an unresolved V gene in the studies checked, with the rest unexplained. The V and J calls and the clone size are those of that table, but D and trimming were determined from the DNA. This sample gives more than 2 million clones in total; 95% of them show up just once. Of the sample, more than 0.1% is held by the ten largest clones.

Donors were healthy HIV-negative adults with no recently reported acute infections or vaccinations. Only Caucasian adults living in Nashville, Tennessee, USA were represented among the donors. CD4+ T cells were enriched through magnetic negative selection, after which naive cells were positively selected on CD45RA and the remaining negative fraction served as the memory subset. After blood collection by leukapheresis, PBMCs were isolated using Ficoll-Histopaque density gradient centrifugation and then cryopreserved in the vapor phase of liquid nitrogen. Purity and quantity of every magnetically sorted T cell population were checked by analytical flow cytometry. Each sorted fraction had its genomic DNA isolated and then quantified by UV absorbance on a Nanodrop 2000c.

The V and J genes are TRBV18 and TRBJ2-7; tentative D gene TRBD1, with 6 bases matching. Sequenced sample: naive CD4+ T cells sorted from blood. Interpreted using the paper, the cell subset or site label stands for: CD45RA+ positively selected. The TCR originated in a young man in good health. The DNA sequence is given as TGTGCCAGCTCACCACCGGGTGGGGGCGCATCCCACTCCTACGAGCAGTACTTC. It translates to CASSPPGGGASHSYEQYF.